Sequencing of this T cell receptor (beta chain) was carried out in a study of T cell responses to AZD1222 COVID-19 vaccine. Profiling relied on immunoSEQ multiplex PCR, and the TCRdb table lists in-frame clones only, not all of them. The sample gives roughly 98,000 clones, 65% to 85% of which show up once; around 14% is in the top ten. The germline gives CDR1 SGDLS, CDR2 YYNGEE. V shed 7 bases and J shed 1 base, with 11 bases lying between them. The CDR3 consists of 14 residues. Here the sequenced sample was peripheral blood, taken 28 days after the second AZD1222 dose. The V call is TRBV9, the J call TRBJ2-2; a weak D match, TRBD2 (6 bases). The TCR comes from an adult who received the AZD1222 COVID-19 vaccine. CDR3 amino acids: CASQRAGNTGELFF. CDR3 nucleotide sequence: TGTGCCAGCCAGCGGGCGGGGAACACCGGGGAGCTGTTTTTT. The entire variable domain, with the rest obtained from reference TRBV9 and TRBJ2-2, is as follows: DSGVTQTPKHLITATGQRVTLRCSPRSGDLSVYWYQQSLDQGLQFLIQYYNGEERAKGNILERFSAQQFPDLHSELNLSSLELGDSALYFCASQRAGNTGELFFGEGSRLTVL.